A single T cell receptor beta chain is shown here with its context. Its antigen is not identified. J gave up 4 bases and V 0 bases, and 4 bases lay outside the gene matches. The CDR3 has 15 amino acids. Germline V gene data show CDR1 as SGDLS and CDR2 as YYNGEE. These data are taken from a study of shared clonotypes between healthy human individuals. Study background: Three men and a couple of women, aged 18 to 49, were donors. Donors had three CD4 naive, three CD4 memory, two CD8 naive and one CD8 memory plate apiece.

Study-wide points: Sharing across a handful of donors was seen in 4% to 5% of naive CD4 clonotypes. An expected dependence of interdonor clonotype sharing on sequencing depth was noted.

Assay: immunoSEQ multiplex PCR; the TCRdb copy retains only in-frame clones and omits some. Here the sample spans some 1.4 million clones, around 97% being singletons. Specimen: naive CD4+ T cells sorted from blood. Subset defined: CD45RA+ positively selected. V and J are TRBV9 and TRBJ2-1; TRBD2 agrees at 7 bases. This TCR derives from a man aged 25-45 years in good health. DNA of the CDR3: TGTGCCAGCAGCGTAGACGGCGGGGGATACAATGAGCAGTTCTTC. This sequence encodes CASSVDGGGYNEQFF.